A single sample is the source of the 24 T cell receptor beta chains below, sequenced in a study of T-cell memory formation after mild COVID-19. TCRdb reprocessed the 5' RACE reads with MiXCR, giving one entry per CDR3 protein. The data show fewer than 300,000 distinct CDR3 sequences, with over 15% seen just once and under 25% held by the top ten. Sequencing was performed on PBMCs or a T cell subset sorted from them (not recorded which). The receptors were gathered from a man in his late teens or twenties who had mild COVID-19 (a few samples of this study predate the infection). Cell type and time point are not known.

This clonotype was seen only a few times. The chain employs TRBV7-9 and TRBJ1-1; 9 nucleotides line up with TRBD1. Unmatched junction bases numbered 8, after V lost 2 bases and J lost 7 bases. Germline V gene lookup returns CDR1 SEHNR and CDR2 FQNEAQ (reference sequence). This CDR3 comprises 15 residues. As DNA, the CDR3 is TGTGCCAGCAGCTTATTCCGGGACAGGGCGAGTGAAGCTTTCTTT. It codes for CASSLFRDRASEAFF.

The genes are TRBV5-1 and TRBJ2-7; 9 bases agree with TRBD2. CDR3 length equals 16 residues. CDR1 is SGHRS and CDR2 is YFSETQ in the germline V gene. V shed 0 bases, J shed 4 bases, and the junction held 8 bases outside the gene matches. In DNA, the CDR3 is TGCGCCAGCAGCTTGGCTAGCGGGGCGTTGTCTTACGAGCAGTACTTC. Translated, it gives CASSLASGALSYEQYF.

This clonotype occurred a few times. The rearrangement links TRBV13 to TRBJ2-5, with 9 bases lining up with TRBD2. The V gene end was trimmed by 1 base and the J gene end by 1 base; junction bases not matched to a gene: 4. Per the germline V gene, CDR1 is PRHDT and CDR2 is FYEKMQ (reference sequence). CDR3 size: 16 residues. Here the CDR3 DNA reads TGTGCCAGCAGCTTAGAGCTAGCGGGGACCCAAGAGACCCAGTACTTC. It encodes CASSLELAGTQETQYF.

V gene TRBV13 combines with J gene TRBJ2-5; 9 bases match TRBD1. The germline CDR1 and CDR2 sequences are PRHDT and FYEKMQ (reference sequence). There are 14 residues in the CDR3. The V gene end was trimmed by 4 bases and the J gene end by 5 bases; junction bases not matched to a gene: 5. CDR3 sequence (DNA): TGTGCCAGCAGCTACTGGGGACAGGGTGAGACCCAGTACTTC. This encodes CASSYWGQGETQYF.

The chain uses TRBV6-5 and TRBJ2-1, with 8 positions matching TRBD1. Germline CDR1 MNHEY, CDR2 SVGAGI. CDR3 length: 16 residues. V was clipped by 0 bases and J by 15 bases; unmatched bases: 16. In DNA, the CDR3 is TGTGCCAGCAGTTACTCGATCGAGGTGGAGGGGACAGGCACGTTCTTC. This gives the protein CASSYSIEVEGTGTFF.

There are many counts of this clonotype. The rearrangement joins TRBV4-1 to TRBJ2-7; a weak D match, TRBD1 (7 bases). V lost 4 bases, J lost 2 bases, and 15 bases lay in between. Germline loops: CDR1 MGHRA, CDR2 YSYEKL. The CDR3 runs 15 residues. The CDR3 region has the DNA TGCGCCAGCAGCCCACGAGGAGGGACAGCCTACGAGCAGTACTTC. Residues: CASSPRGGTAYEQYF.

The chain uses TRBV29-1 and TRBJ2-7; maybe TRBD1 (6 bases). This CDR3 comprises 15 residues. V gave up 4 bases and J gave up 3 bases, with 19 bases separating them. Germline CDR1 SQVTM, CDR2 ANQGSEA. The CDR3: CSVVGASGRGYEQYF. CDR3 in DNA: TGCAGCGTTGTGGGGGCCTCAGGGAGAGGCTACGAGCAGTACTTC.

J is TRBJ2-3 and V is TRBV6-4, with D unclear. The V and J ends lost 4 bases and 1 base respectively, with 9 bases between them. The CDR3 length is 14 residues. Per the germline V gene, CDR1 is MRHNA and CDR2 is SNTAGT. Here the CDR3 reads CASSVDHRTDTQYF. CDR3 DNA: TGTGCCAGCAGTGTGGACCACCGCACAGATACGCAGTATTTT.

This clonotype was counted a few times. The chain is built from TRBV28 and TRBJ2-7; D perhaps matches TRBD1 (6 bases). The germline V and J ends were trimmed by 5 bases and 2 bases, with 13 bases remaining between them. The CDR3 is 14 amino acids. Germline CDR1 MDHEN, CDR2 SYDVKM. CDR3 protein: CASSGTPKTYEQYV. The CDR3 bases are TGTGCCAGCAGTGGGACACCTAAAACCTACGAGCAGTACGTC.

This clonotype has more than one count but fewer than ten. This chain uses TRBV4-1 with TRBJ2-3, with a tentative D call TRBD2 (5 bases). Germline values: CDR1 MGHRA, CDR2 YSYEKL. V was pared by 0 bases and J by 0 bases, with 7 bases between. The CDR3 length is 15 residues. CDR3: CASSQEERSTDTQYF. The CDR3 nucleotides read TGCGCCAGCAGCCAAGAAGAGCGGAGCACAGATACGCAGTATTTT.

This clonotype has a handful of counts. The chain employs TRBV15 and TRBJ2-5; 7 nucleotides align to TRBD1. CDR1 is LNHNV and CDR2 is YYDKDF in the germline V gene (reference sequence). V was clipped by 0 bases and J by 5 bases; unmatched bases: 12. This CDR3 has 17 residues. The CDR3 protein is CATSRDLGQAVGETQYF. CDR3 bases: TGTGCCACCAGCAGAGATCTAGGACAGGCCGTCGGGGAGACCCAGTACTTC.

This clonotype was picked up a small number of times. This chain joins TRBV7-2 and TRBJ2-6; D gene unclear. Deletions cut 3 bases from V and 0 bases from J, with 6 bases between. The CDR3 spans 15 residues. Germline CDR1 and CDR2: SGHTA and FQGNSA. This chain's CDR3 is CASSFYISGANVLTF. DNA of the CDR3: TGTGCCAGCAGCTTTTACATCTCTGGGGCCAACGTCCTGACTTTC.

This chain connects TRBV7-2 to TRBJ2-1; TRBD2 agrees at 8 bases. Losses at the gene ends were 5 bases for V and 6 bases for J; bases not matched to a gene: 6. The CDR3 extends over 14 amino acids. Germline V gene data show CDR1 as SGHTA and CDR2 as FQGNSA. The CDR3 loop reads CASSPGTSFNEQFF. CDR3 coding DNA: TGTGCCAGCAGCCCCGGGACTAGTTTCAATGAGCAGTTCTTC.

The table lists this clonotype with many counts. The genes are TRBV12-3 or TRBV12-4 and TRBJ1-2; maybe TRBD1 (6 bases). The CDR3 runs to 14 residues. The germline V and J ends were trimmed by 6 bases and 4 bases, with 15 bases remaining between them. The chain's CDR3 is CASSPFNRVYGYTF. CDR3 bases: TGTGCCAGCAGCCCATTCAACAGGGTCTATGGCTACACCTTC.

This clonotype was counted between two and nine times. The chain carries TRBV7-2 and TRBJ2-3; a possible D gene is TRBD2 (6 bases). The CDR3 is 13 residues long. Per germline, CDR1 SGHTA and CDR2 FQGNSA. Trimming shortened V by 5 bases and J by 7 bases, and 13 bases separated the two germline ends. This chain's CDR3 is CASSGGDKYTQYF. The CDR3 bases are TGTGCCAGCAGCGGCGGGGATAAATATACGCAGTATTTT.

The chain recombines TRBV20-1 with TRBJ2-4, with TRBD2 matching 14 bases. Germline V gene data show CDR1 as DFQATT and CDR2 as SNEGSKA (reference sequence). V dropped 6 bases and J dropped 8; count of bases not matched to a gene: 9. The CDR3 is 15 amino acids. The CDR3 DNA reads TGCAGTGCATCGACTAGCGGGGGGGCTAGGGACATTCAGTACTTC. Translating gives CSASTSGGARDIQYF.

This clonotype turned up a few times. This sequence joins TRBV7-2 and TRBJ2-1, with 11 nucleotides matching TRBD2. Germline CDR1 SGHTA, CDR2 FQGNSA. V lost 5 bases to trimming and J lost 9 bases; unmatched junction nucleotides: 6. This CDR3 has 14 residues. The CDR3 DNA reads TGTGCCAGCAGCCCTAGCGGGGGGTTCATTGAGCAGTTCTTC. Translation: CASSPSGGFIEQFF.

On this clonotype itself: This may stem from a read error, because a much larger clone lies one nucleotide away. This sequence joins TRBV6-2 or TRBV6-3 and TRBJ2-2; D unresolved. Deletions cut 2 bases from V and 6 bases from J, with 7 bases between. The CDR3 runs 13 residues. CDR1 is MNHEY and CDR2 is SVGEGT in the germline V gene. The CDR3, as DNA: TGTGCCAGCAGTTACACGATGGCCGGGGAGCTGTTTTTT. Its protein product is CASSYTMAGELFF.

This clonotype was picked up a small number of times. This rearrangement joins TRBV7-6 to TRBJ2-1; D gene uncertain. V dropped 3 bases and J dropped 7 bases, with 10 bases sitting between them. Per germline, CDR1 SGHVS and CDR2 FNYEAQ. This CDR3 spans 13 amino acids. CDR3 in amino acids: CASSFPSANEQFF. The CDR3 bases are TGTGCCAGCAGCTTCCCGAGTGCGAATGAGCAGTTCTTC.

This chain uses TRBV4-1 with TRBJ1-6, with 9 bases identical to TRBD1. CDR1 MGHRA and CDR2 YSYEKL come from the germline V gene. The CDR3 has 18 amino acids. J lost 0 bases, V lost 4 bases, and 7 bases had no gene match. CDR3 sequence reads: CASSPRTGASSYNSPLHF. In nucleotides, the CDR3 is TGCGCCAGCAGCCCACGGACAGGGGCGAGCTCCTATAATTCACCCCTCCACTTT.

V usage is TRBV18 and J usage is TRBJ2-5; D might be TRBD1 or TRBD2, each matching 5 bases. The CDR3 loop spans 15 amino acids. Germline V gene data show CDR1 as KGHSH and CDR2 as LQKENI. The V end lost 6 bases, the J end lost 2 bases, and 16 bases lay between the germline ends. The CDR3 reads CASSRRGATQETQYF. Here the CDR3 DNA reads TGTGCCAGCTCCCGCCGGGGCGCCACTCAAGAGACCCAGTACTTC.

CDR3 in amino acids: CASSVGHEQFF. CDR3 bases: TGTGCCAGCAGCGTCGGACACGAGCAGTTCTTC. This sequence joins TRBV5-6 and TRBJ2-1; possibly TRBD1 for D (5 bases). Germline values: CDR1 SGHDT, CDR2 YYEEEE. The CDR3 runs 11 residues. V lost 4 bases to trimming and J lost 10 bases, with 9 bases between them.

In this sample, this clonotype turned up a few times. The chain carries TRBV5-6 and TRBJ2-1; D is unclear. CDR1 SGHDT and CDR2 YYEEEE come from the germline V gene. This CDR3 has 12 amino acids. The ends were cut back, 3 bases at V and 12 bases at J, with 13 bases in the middle. CDR3 protein: CASSSVDNRQFF. CDR3 nucleotide sequence: TGTGCCAGCAGCTCCGTAGACAATCGGCAGTTCTTC.

This rearrangement joins TRBV5-1 to TRBJ2-3, with a possible D match to TRBD1 (5 bases). CDR3 length: 15 residues. The V end was cut by 5 bases, the J end by 0 bases, with 13 bases between. Germline V gene sequence: CDR1 SGHRS, CDR2 YFSETQ. The CDR3 protein is CASRGLGASTDTQYF. The CDR3 region has the DNA TGCGCCAGCAGAGGTCTAGGGGCGAGCACAGATACGCAGTATTTT.